The 17 T cell receptor beta chains listed next were all sequenced from one sample in a study of breast tumors, draining lymph nodes, adjacent tissues. TCRdb re-called the multiplex PCR reads through MiXCR, storing one row per CDR3 protein. This table has 60,000 to 70,000 distinct CDR3 sequences, approximately 62% appearing once. Sequencing input: breast tumor tissue. Receptor source: a female donor with breast cancer. Some clones in this sample may be carry-over from other donors' samples.

Details on this clonotype: It is unclear where the CDR3 begins or ends on the DNA, so no DNA is shown, and the CDR3 is as TCRdb lists it. V gene TRBV30 combines with J gene TRBJ1-2; TRBD1, the D gene given by the table, was not confirmed from the DNA. Germline V gene sequence: CDR1 GTSNPN, CDR2 SVGIG (reference sequence). The CDR3 extends over 12 residues, inclusive of both ends. The CDR3 loop is CAWTPWGSGNTF.

This clonotype was counted between two and nine times. This clone may be a read error of a much larger clone one base away. This sequence joins TRBV19 and TRBJ2-5; 7 bases line up with TRBD1. This CDR3 is 17 amino acids long. Germline V gives CDR1 LNHDA, CDR2 SQIVND (reference sequence). The CDR3: CASSGRNRGIRQETQSF. CDR3 bases: TGTGCCAGTAGTGGGAGAAACAGGGGAATAAGGCAAGAGACCCAGTCCTTC.

In its sample, this clonotype was seen a few times. The gene calls are TRBV25-1 and TRBJ2-2; D might be TRBD1 (6 bases). The CDR3 totals 16 residues. V gave up 1 base and J gave up 0 bases, with 9 bases separating them. The V gene's germline CDR1 is MGHDK and CDR2 SYGVNS. The CDR3, as DNA: TGTGCCAGCAGTGAATCGGACAGTCCGAACACCGGGGAGCTGTTTTTT. Amino acids: CASSESDSPNTGELFF.

There are many counts of this clonotype. A much larger clone lies one base from this, so it may be a read error. The rearrangement links TRBV4-1 to TRBJ1-2; 8 bases fit TRBD1. Trimming cost V 3 bases and J 4 bases; bases outside gene matches: 10. Germline lookup yields CDR1 MGHRA and CDR2 YSYEKL. The CDR3 extends over 16 amino acids. In DNA form, the CDR3 reads TGCGCCAGCAGCCAGTACCAGGGGGCGTCGAGCTATGGCTACACCTTC. This encodes CASSQYQGASSYGYTF.

This chain joins TRBV24-1 and TRBJ2-2; 16 bases match TRBD2. CDR3 length: 20 residues. Germline trimming cut 2 bases from V and 5 bases from J; bases unmatched to any gene: 10. Germline V gene sequence: CDR1 KGHDR, CDR2 SFDVKD. The CDR3 protein is CATSDSTGTSGRGRTGELFF. DNA for the CDR3: TGTGCCACCAGTGATTCAACCGGGACTAGCGGGAGGGGTCGGACCGGGGAGCTGTTTTTT.

V is TRBV7-2 and J is TRBJ1-4, with a possible D match to TRBD1 (6 bases). With 5 bases removed from V and 5 bases from J, the gap between germline ends came to 12 bases. From germline, CDR1 is SGHTA and CDR2 FQGNSA. The CDR3 covers 14 residues. This chain's CDR3 is CASSPQGRNEKLFF. Here the CDR3 DNA reads TGTGCCAGCAGCCCCCAGGGGCGGAATGAAAAACTGTTTTTT.

The J gene is TRBJ2-3, the V gene TRBV11-3, with TRBD2 matching over 10 bases. The germline V gene encodes CDR1 SGHNT and CDR2 YENEEA. V dropped 5 bases and J dropped 12; count of bases not matched to a gene: 14. The CDR3 sequence is 15 residues long. The CDR3 DNA follows: TGTGCCAGCAGCCGGAGCGGGAGGGCTGGAGATATACAGTATTTT. It is translated as CASSRSGRAGDIQYF.

The chain employs TRBV12-3 or TRBV12-4 and TRBJ2-3; 7 bases agree with TRBD1. Trimming removed 3 bases from V and 9 bases from J; junction bases left unmatched: 3. The CDR3 is 12 residues long. In DNA form, the CDR3 reads TGTGCCAGCAGTTTCGACAGGGAGACGCAGTATTTT. Its protein is CASSFDRETQYF.

This clonotype was counted at least ten times. This chain uses TRBV20-1 with TRBJ2-1, with D possibly being TRBD1 (5 bases). V lost 0 bases and J 4 bases, leaving 13 bases between the germline ends. The germline V gene encodes CDR1 DFQATT and CDR2 SNEGSKA (reference sequence). The CDR3 runs to 15 residues. The CDR3 loop is CSARDDSRDYNEQFF. The CDR3 DNA reads as TGCAGTGCTAGAGATGACAGTAGGGATTACAATGAGCAGTTCTTC.

This clonotype showed up just once. V gene TRBV5-1 combines with J gene TRBJ2-2; no clear D. CDR3 size: 12 residues. Trimming left V 3 bases short and J 1 base short, with 1 base between. Germline V lookup: CDR1 SGHRS, CDR2 YFSETQ. The CDR3 loop reads CASSWNTGELFF. The CDR3 DNA is TGCGCCAGCAGCTGGAACACCGGGGAGCTGTTTTTT.

This clonotype was observed a handful of times. The chain uses TRBV19 and TRBJ1-6; possible D gene TRBD1, 6 bases. This CDR3 comprises 15 residues. Germline CDR1 and CDR2: LNHDA and SQIVND (reference sequence). V was pared by 9 bases and J by 6 bases, with 18 bases between. The DNA of the CDR3 is TGTGCCAGGGGGGGCGGGGTGACTGGTAATTCACCCCTCCACTTT. Translating gives CARGGGVTGNSPLHF.

The rearrangement links TRBV5-1 to TRBJ2-3; D tentatively fits TRBD1 or TRBD2 (5 bases each). The V gene lost 4 bases and the J gene lost 5 bases, with 11 bases spanning the gap. Germline lookup yields CDR1 SGHRS and CDR2 YFSETQ. The CDR3 has 13 residues. The CDR3 reads CASSGGHGDTQYF. The CDR3 DNA follows: TGCGCCAGCAGCGGGGGTCATGGAGATACGCAGTATTTT. Full variable domain (outside the CDR3, taken from reference TRBV5-1 and TRBJ2-3): KAGVTQTPRYLIKTRGQQVTLSCSPISGHRSVSWYQQTPGQGLQFLFEYFSETQRNKGNFPGRFSGRQFSNSRSEMNVSTLELGDSALYLCASSGGHGDTQYFGPGTRLTVL.

The rearrangement uses TRBV5-1 and TRBJ2-7, with a weak D call TRBD2 (7 bases). Germline values: CDR1 SGHRS, CDR2 YFSETQ. CDR3 size: 15 residues. The V and J ends lost 2 bases and 4 bases respectively, with 16 bases between them. The CDR3 here is CASSFAAGATYEQYF. The CDR3 region has the DNA TGCGCCAGCAGCTTTGCTGCGGGGGCCACGTACGAGCAGTACTTC. Looking up the rest from reference TRBV5-1 and TRBJ2-7 gives the full variable domain: KAGVTQTPRYLIKTRGQQVTLSCSPISGHRSVSWYQQTPGQGLQFLFEYFSETQRNKGNFPGRFSGRQFSNSRSEMNVSTLELGDSALYLCASSFAAGATYEQYFGPGTRLTVT.

The gene calls are TRBV2 and TRBJ2-2; TRBD2 matches 16 bases. CDR3 length equals 19 residues. J was trimmed by 0 bases and V by 2 bases; bases with no gene match: 3. The germline V gene has CDR1 SNHLY and CDR2 FYNNEI. The CDR3 here is CASSEWGTSGRANTGELFF. The CDR3 DNA sequence: TGTGCCAGCAGTGAATGGGGGACTAGCGGGAGGGCGAACACCGGGGAGCTGTTTTTT.

This clonotype appeared many times. This sequence joins TRBV11-2 and TRBJ2-7, with D hard to call. Germline V gives CDR1 SGHAT, CDR2 FQNNGV. The CDR3 has 15 residues. The germline V and J ends were trimmed by 1 base and 0 bases, with 10 bases remaining between them. CDR3 loop: CASSLGLGNSYEQYF. CDR3 coding DNA: TGTGCCAGCAGCTTAGGCCTTGGCAACTCCTACGAGCAGTACTTC.

The chain couples TRBV5-6 to TRBJ2-3, with TRBD2 matching over 14 bases. There are 15 residues in the CDR3. Germline trimming cut 4 bases from V and 5 bases from J; bases unmatched to any gene: 3. Germline V CDR1 and CDR2: SGHDT, YYEEEE. The CDR3 coding sequence is TGTGCCAGCAGCAGACTAGCGGGGGGGCAAGATACGCAGTATTTT. Translated, it gives CASSRLAGGQDTQYF. The whole variable domain, filled in from reference TRBV5-6 and TRBJ2-3, reads DAGVTQSPTHLIKTRGQQVTLRCSPKSGHDTVSWYQQALGQGPQFIFQYYEEEERQRGNFPDRFSGHQFPNYSSELNVNALLLGDSALYLCASSRLAGGQDTQYFGPGTRLTVL.

The gene calls are TRBV19 and TRBJ1-2; TRBD1 agrees at 8 bases. The CDR3 runs 15 residues. J was trimmed by 7 bases and V by 5 bases; bases with no gene match: 12. CDR1 is LNHDA and CDR2 is SQIVND in the germline V gene (reference sequence). CDR3 amino acids: CASSDQGARRSGYTF. The DNA for the CDR3 is TGTGCCAGTAGTGATCAGGGGGCGCGACGGAGTGGCTACACCTTC.